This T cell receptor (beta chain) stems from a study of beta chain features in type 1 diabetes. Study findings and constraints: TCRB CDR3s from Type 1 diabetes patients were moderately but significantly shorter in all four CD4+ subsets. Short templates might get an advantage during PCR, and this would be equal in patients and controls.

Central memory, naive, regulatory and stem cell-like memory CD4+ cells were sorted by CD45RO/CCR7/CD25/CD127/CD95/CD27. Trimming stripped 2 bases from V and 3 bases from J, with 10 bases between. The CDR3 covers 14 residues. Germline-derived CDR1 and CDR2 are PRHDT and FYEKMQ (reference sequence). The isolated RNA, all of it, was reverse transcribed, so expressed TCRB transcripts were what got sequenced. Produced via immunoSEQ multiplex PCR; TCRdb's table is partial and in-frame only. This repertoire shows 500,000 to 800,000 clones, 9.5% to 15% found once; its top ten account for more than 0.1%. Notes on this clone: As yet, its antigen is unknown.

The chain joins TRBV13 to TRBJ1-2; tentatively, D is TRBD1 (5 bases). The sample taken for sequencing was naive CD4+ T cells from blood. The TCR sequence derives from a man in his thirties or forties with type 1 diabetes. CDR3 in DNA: TGTGCCAGCAGCTTACTGGTAGGGGACTATGGCTACACCTTC. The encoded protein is CASSLLVGDYGYTF.